The 10 T cell receptor beta chains below all came from one sample that was sequenced in a study of T cells in Graves' hyperthyroidism and ophthalmopathy. RNA transcripts were the template for amplifying TCR beta CDR3 regions. Carried out on the TCR CDR3, a first-round RT-PCR used the HTBI primer set. TCRdb recomputed calls from the multiplex PCR reads with MiXCR, one row per CDR3 protein. The table shows under 550,000 distinct CDR3 sequences, with about 20% occurring only once. Sequenced material: blood. Receptor source: a man aged 40-55 years with Graves' ophthalmopathy.

This clonotype was recorded a few times. This chain joins TRBV2 and TRBJ1-2, with 7 bases fitting TRBD1. Trimming at V came to 6 bases and at J to 3 bases, leaving 7 bases not matched to a gene. This CDR3 has 14 residues. Per germline, CDR1 SNHLY and CDR2 FYNNEI. The CDR3 loop is CASSKQGLDYGYTF. In nucleotides, the CDR3 is TGTGCCAGCAGCAAACAGGGGCTAGACTATGGCTACACCTTC.

The chain is built from TRBV20-1 and TRBJ2-5; D not resolved. Germline CDR1 is DFQATT and CDR2 is SNEGSKA (reference sequence). This CDR3 spans 12 amino acids. Trimming cost V 5 bases and J 0 bases, with 7 bases left between them. CDR3 loop: CSAGKNQETQYF. For the CDR3, the DNA is TGCAGTGCTGGAAAGAACCAAGAGACCCAGTACTTC.

The sample holds many counts of this clonotype. The chain is built from TRBV2 and TRBJ2-1; 8 nucleotides line up with TRBD1. Losses at the gene ends were 6 bases for V and 2 bases for J; bases not matched to a gene: 3. Germline V gene lookup returns CDR1 SNHLY and CDR2 FYNNEI. CDR3 length: 14 residues. In DNA form, the CDR3 reads TGTGCCAGCAGGGAGGACAGGGCCTACAATGAGCAGTTCTTC. It encodes CASREDRAYNEQFF.

The rearrangement links TRBV3-1 to TRBJ2-1; D gene ambiguous. The V and J ends lost 2 bases and 0 bases respectively, with 8 bases between them. Per the germline V gene, CDR1 is LGHDT and CDR2 is YNNKEL (reference sequence). The CDR3 is 15 amino acids. The CDR3 nucleotides are TGTGCCAGCAGCCAACAGCTTAGCTCCTACAATGAGCAGTTCTTC. Protein sequence: CASSQQLSSYNEQFF.

This clonotype was found many times. V gene TRBV27 combines with J gene TRBJ2-1; either TRBD1 or TRBD2 may fit D (5 bases each). The length of the CDR3 is 15 residues. V gave up 5 bases and J gave up 7 bases, with 18 bases separating them. CDR1 MNHEY and CDR2 SMNVEV come from the germline V gene (reference sequence). This CDR3 reads CASSPFQGVGNEQFF. The CDR3 coding sequence is TGTGCCAGCAGTCCCTTCCAGGGAGTGGGGAATGAGCAGTTCTTC.

The chain couples TRBV20-1 to TRBJ1-1; D might be TRBD1 (6 bases). Germline loops: CDR1 DFQATT, CDR2 SNEGSKA (reference sequence). This CDR3 has 15 residues. V was trimmed by 5 bases and J by 1 base, leaving 17 bases between them. The CDR3 DNA reads as TGCAGTGCTCGACCTGGAGGACAGTCGAACACTGAAGCTTTCTTT. This encodes CSARPGGQSNTEAFF.

The J gene is TRBJ2-2, the V gene TRBV3-1; a possible D gene is TRBD1 (6 bases). Between the trimmed V and J ends, which lost 4 bases and 6 bases, there was a span of 9 bases. Germline-derived CDR1 and CDR2 are LGHDT and YNNKEL (reference sequence). CDR3 length: 13 amino acids. In nucleotides, the CDR3 is TGTGCCAGCAGCCCTTGGGGGCCCGGGGAGCTGTTTTTT. This gives the protein CASSPWGPGELFF. Full variable domain (missing parts from reference TRBV3-1 and TRBJ2-2): DTAVSQTPKYLVTQMGNDKSIKCEQNLGHDTMYWYKQDSKKFLKIMFSYNNKELIINETVPNRFSPKSPDKAHLNLHINSLELGDSAVYFCASSPWGPGELFFGEGSRLTVL.

The chain employs TRBV20-1 and TRBJ2-3, with 8 positions matching TRBD2. Germline CDR1 reads DFQATT; CDR2 reads SNEGSKA (reference sequence). V dropped 2 bases and J dropped 4; count of bases not matched to a gene: 5. The CDR3 extends over 14 amino acids. CDR3 in amino acids: CSARRGRLPDTQYF. CDR3 DNA sequence: TGCAGTGCTAGACGCGGGAGGCTTCCAGATACGCAGTATTTT.

This sequence joins TRBV4-3 and TRBJ1-1, with D possibly being TRBD1 (5 bases). Germline-derived CDR1 and CDR2 are LGHNA and YSLEER. The CDR3 spans 15 residues. V was clipped by 0 bases and J by 1 base, with 9 bases between them. CDR3 DNA: TGCGCCAGCAGCCAAGATGTGGGGCGGAACACTGAAGCTTTCTTT. It specifies CASSQDVGRNTEAFF.

This clonotype was seen at least ten times. V usage is TRBV30 and J usage is TRBJ2-5, with D hard to call. Germline CDR1 reads GTSNPN; CDR2 reads SVGIG (reference sequence). The CDR3 loop spans 13 amino acids. V dropped 4 bases and J dropped 2 bases, with 11 bases sitting between them. DNA for the CDR3: TGTGCCTGGATTGGGGAAGGGCAAGAGACCCAGTACTTC. This translates into CAWIGEGQETQYF.